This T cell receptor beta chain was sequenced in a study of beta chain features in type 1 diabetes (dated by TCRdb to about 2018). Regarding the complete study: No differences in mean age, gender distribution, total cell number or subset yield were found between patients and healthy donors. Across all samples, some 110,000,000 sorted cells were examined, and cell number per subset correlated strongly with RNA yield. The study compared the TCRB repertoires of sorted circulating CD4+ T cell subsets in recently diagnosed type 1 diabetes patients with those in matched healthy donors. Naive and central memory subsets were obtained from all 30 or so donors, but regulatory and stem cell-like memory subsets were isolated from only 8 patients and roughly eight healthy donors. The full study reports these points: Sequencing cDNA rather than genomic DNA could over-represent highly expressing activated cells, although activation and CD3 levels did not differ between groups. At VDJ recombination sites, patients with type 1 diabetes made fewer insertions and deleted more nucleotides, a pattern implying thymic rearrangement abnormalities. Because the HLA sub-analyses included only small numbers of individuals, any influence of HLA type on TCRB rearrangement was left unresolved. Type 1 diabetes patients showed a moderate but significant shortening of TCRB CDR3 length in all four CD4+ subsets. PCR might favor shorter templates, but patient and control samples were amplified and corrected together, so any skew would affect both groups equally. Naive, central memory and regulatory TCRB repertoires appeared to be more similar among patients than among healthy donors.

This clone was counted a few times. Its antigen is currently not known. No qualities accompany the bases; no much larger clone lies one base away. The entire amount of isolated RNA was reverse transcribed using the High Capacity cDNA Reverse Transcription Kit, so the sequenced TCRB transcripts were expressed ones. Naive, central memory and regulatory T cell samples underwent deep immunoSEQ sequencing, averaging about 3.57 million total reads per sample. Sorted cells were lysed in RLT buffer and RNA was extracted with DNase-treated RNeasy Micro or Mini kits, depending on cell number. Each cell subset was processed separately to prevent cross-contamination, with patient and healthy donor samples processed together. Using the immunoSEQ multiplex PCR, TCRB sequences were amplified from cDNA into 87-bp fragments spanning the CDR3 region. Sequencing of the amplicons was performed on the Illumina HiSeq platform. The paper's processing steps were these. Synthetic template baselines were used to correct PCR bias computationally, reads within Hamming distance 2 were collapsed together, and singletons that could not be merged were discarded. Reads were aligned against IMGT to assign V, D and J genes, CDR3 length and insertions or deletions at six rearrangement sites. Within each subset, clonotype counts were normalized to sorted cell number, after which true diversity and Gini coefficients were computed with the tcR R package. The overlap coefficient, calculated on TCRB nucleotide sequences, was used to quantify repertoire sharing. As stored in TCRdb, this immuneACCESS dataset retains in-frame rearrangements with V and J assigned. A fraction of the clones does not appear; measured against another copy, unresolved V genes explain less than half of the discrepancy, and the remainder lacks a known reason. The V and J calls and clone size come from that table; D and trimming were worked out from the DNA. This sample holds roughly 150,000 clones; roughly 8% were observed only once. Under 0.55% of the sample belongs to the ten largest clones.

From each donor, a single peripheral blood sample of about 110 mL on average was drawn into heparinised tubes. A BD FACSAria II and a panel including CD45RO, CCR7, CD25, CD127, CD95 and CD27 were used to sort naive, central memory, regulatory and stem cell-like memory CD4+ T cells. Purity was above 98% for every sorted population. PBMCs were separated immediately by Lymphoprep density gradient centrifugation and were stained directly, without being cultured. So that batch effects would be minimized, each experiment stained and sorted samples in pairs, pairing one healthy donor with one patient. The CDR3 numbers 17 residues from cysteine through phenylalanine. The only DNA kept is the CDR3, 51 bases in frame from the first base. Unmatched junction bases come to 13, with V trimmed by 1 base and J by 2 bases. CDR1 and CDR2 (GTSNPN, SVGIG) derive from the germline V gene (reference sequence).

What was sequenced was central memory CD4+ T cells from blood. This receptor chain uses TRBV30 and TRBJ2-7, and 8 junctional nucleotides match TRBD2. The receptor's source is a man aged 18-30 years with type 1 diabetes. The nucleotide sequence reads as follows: TGTGCCTGGAGTGCGCCCATGGGCGGGGGGCAAACCTACGAGCAGTACTTC. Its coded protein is CAWSAPMGGGQTYEQYF.